This T cell receptor beta chain was identified in a study of T-cell reconstitution after alpha-beta-depleted transplantation in children. General study findings and limits: In some patients, recipient T cells and intrathymic progenitors surviving conditioning explained high day-60 diversity.

V was pared by 6 bases and J by 0 bases, with 6 bases between. The germline gives CDR1 MDHEN, CDR2 SYDVKM. This CDR3 comprises 13 residues. A TCRbeta library incorporating unique molecular identifiers was prepared. TCRdb redid the calling of the PCR reads with MiXCR, one entry per CDR3 protein. The sample yields just over 950,000 distinct CDR3 sequences, 25% to 35% seen once. Notes on this clonotype: Its antigen is not known.

The TCR sequence derives from a boy under three years old who had a stem cell transplant for SCID, so the T cells may come from the graft donor. The chain links TRBV28 to TRBJ1-3; D is unresolved. The sample in question was PBMCs, mostly from graft donor cells, obtained 360 days after TCRalphabeta/CD19-depleted stem cell transplant. The CDR3: CASRYSSGNTIYF. The CDR3 bases are TGTGCCAGCAGGTACAGCTCTGGAAACACCATATATTTT.